The 25 T cell receptor beta chains presented below share a single source sample, sequenced in a study of shared clonotypes between healthy human individuals. The repertoire was sequenced with immunoSEQ multiplex PCR; TCRdb's copy has only in-frame clones and lacks some. The data show roughly 450,000 clones, 79% seen once. The sample comprised PBMCs. The receptors shown here come from a woman in her forties in good health. Some clones in this sample may be carry-over from other donors' samples.

This clone came up once. CDR3 loop: CASSSRRLAGKEQFF. The CDR3 DNA sequence: TGTGCCAGCAGCTCACGAAGGCTAGCGGGAAAGGAGCAGTTCTTC. The genes are TRBV7-8 and TRBJ2-1; TRBD2 agrees at 9 bases. The CDR3 has 15 amino acids. Germline V gives CDR1 SGHVS, CDR2 FQNEAQ. The ends lost 4 bases at V and 10 bases at J; junction bases unmatched: 11.

The CDR3 DNA sequence: TGCGCCAGCAGCCGGACAGGGGGCAGCGGCTACACCTTC. It translates to CASSRTGGSGYTF. The chain couples TRBV4-1 to TRBJ1-2, with 11 bases lining up with TRBD1. The trim removed 4 bases at V and 8 bases at J, leaving 3 bases unmatched. The CDR3 has 13 residues. CDR1 MGHRA and CDR2 YSYEKL come from the germline V gene.

The chain couples TRBV7-2 to TRBJ1-5; a possible D gene is TRBD1 (6 bases). V was pared by 4 bases and J by 4 bases, with 8 bases between. Germline lookup yields CDR1 SGHTA and CDR2 FQGNSA. CDR3 length: 13 amino acids. In DNA form, the CDR3 reads TGTGCCAGCAGCTCCACAGGGAATCAGCCCCAGCATTTT. Its protein is CASSSTGNQPQHF. Full variable domain (outside the CDR3, taken from reference TRBV7-2 and TRBJ1-5): GAGVSQSPSNKVTEKGKDVELRCDPISGHTALYWYRQSLGQGLEFLIYFQGNSAPDKSGLPSDRFSAERTGGSVSTLTIQRTQQEDSAVYLCASSSTGNQPQHFGDGTRLSIL.

This clone has only a few counts. The rearrangement uses TRBV5-1 and TRBJ2-7, with 8 bases lining up with TRBD1. With V trimmed by 0 bases and J by 7 bases, 3 bases remained unmatched. Germline-derived CDR1 and CDR2 are SGHRS and YFSETQ. The length of the CDR3 is 13 residues. This CDR3 reads CASSLGQGTEQYF. The CDR3 DNA reads TGCGCCAGCAGCTTGGGACAGGGGACTGAGCAGTACTTC.

This chain connects TRBV15 to TRBJ1-1; TRBD1 is a possible D gene (5 bases). The length of the CDR3 is 15 residues. Germline values: CDR1 LNHNV, CDR2 YYDKDF (reference sequence). The ends were cut back, 4 bases at V and 1 base at J, with 13 bases in the middle. In nucleotides, the CDR3 is TGTGCCACCAGCAAATCTGGGGGGAGGAACACTGAAGCTTTCTTT. Translated: CATSKSGGRNTEAFF.

V and J are TRBV28 and TRBJ2-7, with unresolved D. V dropped 5 bases and J dropped 2 bases, with 10 bases sitting between them. The CDR3 spans 13 residues. Germline assignment: CDR1 MDHEN and CDR2 SYDVKM. CDR3 in amino acids: CASSLPSAYEQYF. The DNA of the CDR3 is TGTGCCAGCAGTCTCCCATCCGCCTACGAGCAGTACTTC.

The V and J genes are TRBV6-4 and TRBJ2-3; 13 positions agree with TRBD2. This CDR3 has 17 amino acids. V dropped 5 bases and J dropped 2; count of bases not matched to a gene: 7. Germline CDR1 MRHNA, CDR2 SNTAGT. The CDR3 nucleotides read TGTGCCAGCAGTAAAGGGACTAGCGGGAAAAACACAGATACGCAGTATTTT. Translated: CASSKGTSGKNTDTQYF.

V gene TRBV4-1 combines with J gene TRBJ1-3; tentatively, D is TRBD1 (6 bases). Trimming shortened V by 4 bases and J by 7 bases, and 11 bases separated the two germline ends. Germline V CDR1 and CDR2: MGHRA, YSYEKL. This CDR3 comprises 13 residues. The CDR3 nucleotides read TGCGCCAGCAGCCTAAGAGGGGGGAACACCATATATTTT. This gives the protein CASSLRGGNTIYF.

The chain recombines TRBV28 with TRBJ2-7; 14 nucleotides match TRBD2. The CDR3 is 20 amino acids. Germline CDR1 and CDR2: MDHEN and SYDVKM. The J segment lost 2 bases and the V segment lost 4 bases, leaving 16 bases of the junction unmatched. The CDR3 reads CASSSRLTSGRALRTYEQYF. The CDR3 bases are TGTGCCAGCAGTTCCCGACTGACTAGCGGGAGGGCCCTTCGAACCTACGAGCAGTACTTC.

J is TRBJ2-3 and V is TRBV6-5, with a weak D call TRBD1 (6 bases). The V and J ends lost 2 bases and 5 bases respectively, with 11 bases between them. Per the germline V gene, CDR1 is MNHEY and CDR2 is SVGAGI. There are 14 residues in the CDR3. The CDR3, as DNA: TGTGCCAGCAGTTACCCGGGACATCAAGATACGCAGTATTTT. Its translation is CASSYPGHQDTQYF.

The count of this clone is one. This same CDR3 is encoded by further DNA sequences in the sample. V is TRBV7-9 and J is TRBJ2-3; a weak D match, TRBD2 (6 bases). Germline V gene sequence: CDR1 SEHNR, CDR2 FQNEAQ (reference sequence). V lost 4 bases to trimming and J lost 0 bases, with 8 bases between them. The CDR3 contains 14 residues. The CDR3 DNA sequence: TGTGCCAGCAGCTCCAGCGGGAGCACAGATACGCAGTATTTT. Translated: CASSSSGSTDTQYF.

The rearrangement joins TRBV7-6 to TRBJ2-2, with 12 bases fitting TRBD2. V shed 5 bases and J 4 bases; nucleotides not matched to a gene: 8. This CDR3 is 17 amino acids long. Germline loops: CDR1 SGHVS, CDR2 FNYEAQ. The CDR3 here is CASSPTTSGGSTGELFF. Written as DNA, the CDR3 is TGTGCCAGCAGCCCCACGACTAGCGGGGGATCCACCGGGGAGCTGTTTTTT.

The chain uses TRBV27 and TRBJ1-3; perhaps TRBD1 as D (5 bases). The CDR3 contains 14 residues. The V end lost 7 bases, the J end lost 4 bases, and 14 bases lay between the germline ends. CDR1 and CDR2 from the germline V gene are MNHEY and SMNVEV (reference sequence). CDR3: CASKPGRAGNTIYF. The CDR3 nucleotides read TGTGCCAGCAAACCCGGCAGGGCAGGAAACACCATATATTTT.

The rearrangement joins TRBV11-2 to TRBJ2-5, with D unclear. The DNA end lines up better with TRBJ2-7; the J call may be wrong. The CDR3 loop spans 15 amino acids. The germline V gene has CDR1 SGHAT and CDR2 FQNNGV. CDR3 amino acids: CASRPIGGSSYEQYF. CDR3 in DNA: TGTGCCAGCAGACCTATCGGCGGTAGCTCCTACGAGCAGTACTTC.

The chain recombines TRBV18 with TRBJ2-5; D might be TRBD2 (6 bases). The CDR3 has 14 residues. The germline CDR1 and CDR2 sequences are KGHSH and LQKENI. The ends were cut back, 3 bases at V and 3 bases at J, with 11 bases in the middle. In nucleotides, the CDR3 is TGTGCCAGCTCACCTAGCGGACGGAAAGAGACCCAGTACTTC. Its protein product is CASSPSGRKETQYF.

V and J are TRBV7-8 and TRBJ2-1; TRBD2 aligns across 7 bases. The germline CDR1 and CDR2 sequences are SGHVS and FQNEAQ. This CDR3 contains 16 residues. After removal of 1 base from V and 6 bases from J, the junction contained 9 bases not matched to a gene. This CDR3 is CASSLGWTRPINEQFF. The CDR3 DNA follows: TGTGCCAGCAGCTTAGGATGGACTAGGCCTATCAATGAGCAGTTCTTC.

The chain employs TRBV11-2 and TRBJ2-7; 8 nucleotides align to TRBD2. The CDR3 is 14 residues long. The ends lost 5 bases at V and 8 bases at J; junction bases unmatched: 11. Germline values: CDR1 SGHAT, CDR2 FQNNGV. CDR3 sequence: CASSPNGGAGKQYF. The CDR3 DNA reads as TGTGCCAGCAGCCCCAACGGGGGGGCGGGGAAGCAGTACTTC.

The J gene is TRBJ2-1, the V gene TRBV20-1; D is undetermined. Deletions cut 5 bases from V and 8 bases from J, with 10 bases between. Germline loops: CDR1 DFQATT, CDR2 SNEGSKA (reference sequence). CDR3 length: 11 amino acids. For the CDR3, the DNA is TGCAGTGCTCGACCCCAAGATGAGCAGTTCTTC. It specifies CSARPQDEQFF.

The chain employs TRBV29-1 and TRBJ2-5, with TRBD1 matching over 9 bases. The CDR3 has 16 amino acids. Per the germline V gene, CDR1 is SQVTM and CDR2 is ANQGSEA. After removal of 1 base from V and 1 base from J, the junction contained 7 bases not matched to a gene. The CDR3 is CSVEGGTGRPQETQYF. The DNA of the CDR3 is TGCAGCGTTGAAGGAGGGACAGGGAGGCCCCAAGAGACCCAGTACTTC.

This clone showed up just a few times. The chain has TRBV7-9 and TRBJ2-1; 12 bases line up with TRBD2. V lost 3 bases and J lost 7; bases outside the gene matches: 1. CDR1 SEHNR and CDR2 FQNEAQ come from the germline V gene (reference sequence). The CDR3 is 14 amino acids. The CDR3 region is CASSLTSGSNEQFF. CDR3 nucleotide sequence: TGTGCCAGCAGCTTGACTAGCGGGAGTAATGAGCAGTTCTTC.

The chain couples TRBV6-6 to TRBJ2-7, with unresolved D. Trimming cost V 0 bases and J 4 bases, with 16 bases left between them. This CDR3 is 16 amino acids long. CDR1 and CDR2 from the germline V gene are MNHNY and SVGAGI (reference sequence). CDR3 in amino acids: CASSYSPHGFGYEQYF. Written as DNA, the CDR3 is TGTGCCAGCAGTTACTCCCCCCATGGCTTCGGTTACGAGCAGTACTTC.

The chain couples TRBV7-8 to TRBJ2-1, with 9 bases identical to TRBD1. Germline loops: CDR1 SGHVS, CDR2 FQNEAQ. V was pared by 8 bases and J by 5 bases, with 10 bases of the junction left unmatched. The CDR3 totals 15 residues. CDR3 residues: CASLDDRGKNNEQFF. The CDR3 bases are TGTGCCAGCCTAGACGACAGGGGGAAAAACAATGAGCAGTTCTTC.

Turning to this clone: Other DNA sequences from this sample encode an identical CDR3 as well. The gene calls are TRBV18 and TRBJ1-5, with TRBD1 matching 8 bases. Germline V gives CDR1 KGHSH, CDR2 LQKENI. This CDR3 has 16 residues. V gave up 3 bases and J gave up 2 bases; unmatched junction bases: 6. CDR3 loop: CASSPNPGQGNQPQHF. CDR3 in DNA: TGTGCCAGCTCACCGAACCCGGGACAGGGCAATCAGCCCCAGCATTTT.

This clone has a count of ten or more. The chain employs TRBV7-8 and TRBJ2-3; D is uncertain. Germline V gene lookup returns CDR1 SGHVS and CDR2 FQNEAQ. The V and J ends lost 3 bases and 6 bases respectively, with 10 bases between them. The CDR3 is made up of 13 amino acids. CDR3 DNA sequence: TGTGCCAGCAGCTTGAGTGGTCGGGATACGCAGTATTTT. As protein: CASSLSGRDTQYF.

CDR3 protein: CASSQGDETQYF. CDR3 nucleotide sequence: TGTGCCAGCAGTCAGGGGGATGAGACCCAGTACTTC. V and J are TRBV2 and TRBJ2-5; TRBD1 aligns across 7 bases. The CDR3 runs 12 residues. Unmatched junction bases numbered 2, after V lost 5 bases and J lost 5 bases. Germline V CDR1 and CDR2: SNHLY, FYNNEI.